The subject of this entry is one TCR beta chain. The sample is drawn from a study of cytomegalovirus exposure and HLA in healthy donors. PCR used 60 Vbeta primers and 13 Jbeta primers. Some clones are missing from TCRdb's copy, which holds only in-frame ones; the method was immunoSEQ multiplex PCR. The sample records more than 60,000 clones, roughly 84% being singletons. This CDR3 comprises 19 residues. Per germline, CDR1 SGHNT and CDR2 YYREEE (reference sequence). The J segment lost 0 bases and the V segment lost 4 bases, leaving 14 bases of the junction unmatched. The J gene is TRBJ1-5, the V gene TRBV5-4; TRBD1 matches at 9 bases. The TCR was taken from a man between 65 and 85 years old in good health and CMV-seropositive. Sequencing was performed on PBMCs. The CDR3 reads CASSGTGTGHFHSNQPQHF. CDR3 nucleotide sequence: TGTGCCAGCAGCGGGACCGGGACAGGGCATTTTCATAGCAATCAGCCCCAGCATTTT.